The 15 T cell receptor beta chains listed next were all sequenced from one sample in a study of T cell repertoires in aging, cancer and after chemotherapy. The template was genomic DNA from peripheral blood, not RNA. A mixed TRB-A/B primer pool amplified rearranged TRB by multiplex touch-down PCR. MiXCR, run by TCRdb on the multiplex PCR reads, gives a single entry per CDR3 protein. This table holds approximately 2,500 distinct CDR3 sequences, roughly 50% found once. Sequencing input: blood. These receptors all stem from a human donor with a blood cancer.

The J gene is TRBJ1-1, the V gene TRBV15; D gene ambiguous. CDR3 length: 11 amino acids. Per the germline V gene, CDR1 is LNHNV and CDR2 is YYDKDF (reference sequence). V lost 6 bases and J 5 bases, leaving 7 bases between the germline ends. The CDR3 nucleotides are TGTGCCACCAGGGGGAGGACTGAAGCTTTCTTT. Protein sequence: CATRGRTEAFF.

V is TRBV7-2 and J is TRBJ2-3; D uncertain. Germline loops: CDR1 SGHTA, CDR2 FQGNSA. The CDR3 is 15 amino acids. V lost 8 bases and J 0 bases, leaving 15 bases between the germline ends. The CDR3 DNA follows: TGTGCCAGCGAGGATCTCGGAACTAGCACAGATACGCAGTATTTT. It encodes CASEDLGTSTDTQYF.

The CDR3 loop is CASRGTGEAFF. The CDR3 bases are TGTGCCAGCAGGGGAACGGGTGAAGCTTTCTTT. This sequence joins TRBV6-5 and TRBJ1-1; no clear D gene. CDR3 length: 11 amino acids. Trimming removed 6 bases from V and 7 bases from J, with 9 bases in between. The germline CDR1 and CDR2 sequences are MNHEY and SVGAGI.

J is TRBJ2-1 and V is TRBV6-5, with 11 bases fitting TRBD2. The ends lost 6 bases at V and 11 bases at J; junction bases unmatched: 9. The germline CDR1 and CDR2 sequences are MNHEY and SVGAGI. The CDR3 runs 14 residues. CDR3 sequence (DNA): TGTGCCAGCAGGGAGACTAGCGGGGTCGGGAAGCAGTTCTTC. As protein: CASRETSGVGKQFF.

This clonotype is judged large (0.1 to 1%). The J gene is TRBJ2-7, the V gene TRBV29-1; D unclear. This CDR3 spans 12 amino acids. Trimming took off 3 bases at V and 4 bases at J, with 10 bases between the two ends. Germline V gives CDR1 SQVTM, CDR2 ANQGSEA. CDR3 in DNA: TGCAGCGTTGAGGAGACCGGTTACGAGCAGTACTTC. This sequence encodes CSVEETGYEQYF.

There are a few counts of this clonotype. DNA for the CDR3: TGTGCCAGCAGCTCCTTTAGGGGTCTCGGGACAGATACGCAGTATTTT. This gives the protein CASSSFRGLGTDTQYF. This chain connects TRBV5-6 to TRBJ2-3, with D maybe TRBD1 (5 bases). The CDR3 covers 16 residues. Trimming took off 3 bases at V and 3 bases at J, with 17 bases between the two ends. Germline lookup yields CDR1 SGHDT and CDR2 YYEEEE.

Here the CDR3 DNA reads TGTGCCAGCAAAAGAACGGACAGAGCCTACGAGCAGTACTTC. Protein sequence: CASKRTDRAYEQYF. The chain is built from TRBV6-1 and TRBJ2-7; a weak D match, TRBD1 (6 bases). The CDR3 has 14 residues. The germline V gene encodes CDR1 MNHNS and CDR2 SASEGT. With 7 bases removed from V and 2 bases from J, the gap between germline ends came to 15 bases.

V and J are TRBV27 and TRBJ2-7, with D perhaps TRBD1 (8 bases). The V end was cut by 6 bases, the J end by 2 bases, with 17 bases between. The CDR3 consists of 15 residues. Germline-derived CDR1 and CDR2 are MNHEY and SMNVEV (reference sequence). The DNA for the CDR3 is TGTGCCAGCAGGGGGGGGACAGGACTCACCTACGAGCAGTACTTC. It translates to CASRGGTGLTYEQYF.

V gene TRBV7-2 combines with J gene TRBJ2-3; D is unclear. Per germline, CDR1 SGHTA and CDR2 FQGNSA. CDR3 length: 15 residues. With 1 base removed from V and 0 bases from J, the gap between germline ends came to 8 bases. DNA of the CDR3: TGTGCCAGCAGCTTAGAGAGTACCAGCACAGATACGCAGTATTTT. Translating it yields CASSLESTSTDTQYF.

This clonotype was found once. This sequence joins TRBV7-2 and TRBJ2-5; 11 bases line up with TRBD2. Germline V gives CDR1 SGHTA, CDR2 FQGNSA. The J segment lost 0 bases and the V segment lost 2 bases, leaving 8 bases of the junction unmatched. This CDR3 has 18 amino acids. This CDR3 is CASSLLRGTSGYQETQYF. In nucleotides, the CDR3 is TGTGCCAGCAGCTTATTACGCGGGACTAGCGGTTACCAAGAGACCCAGTACTTC.

The table lists this clonotype with a count of one. The V and J genes are TRBV6-2 or TRBV6-3 and TRBJ2-3; 10 bases fit TRBD2. Germline V lookup: CDR1 MNHEY, CDR2 SVGEGT. The CDR3 covers 16 residues. The V segment lost 7 bases and the J segment 6 bases; nucleotides outside the gene matches: 13. CDR3 nucleotides: TGTGCCAGCACCGGAGAAGCGGGAGGGCGGTGGGATACGCAGTATTTT. This codes for CASTGEAGGRWDTQYF.

This clonotype has just one count. This sequence joins TRBV4-1 and TRBJ2-1; 12 bases fit TRBD2. The germline gives CDR1 MGHRA, CDR2 YSYEKL. The ends lost 6 bases at V and 7 bases at J; junction bases unmatched: 7. This CDR3 has 15 amino acids. The chain's CDR3 is CASRTSGGSGNEQFF. In DNA, the CDR3 is TGCGCCAGCAGGACTAGCGGGGGATCTGGAAATGAGCAGTTCTTC.

The chain recombines TRBV7-9 with TRBJ2-7, with D perhaps matching TRBD1 or TRBD2 (5 bases each). Trimming took off 8 bases at V and 1 base at J, with 9 bases between the two ends. The CDR3 sequence is 12 residues long. The V gene's germline CDR1 is SEHNR and CDR2 FQNEAQ (reference sequence). The CDR3: CASGDGSYEQYF. The DNA for the CDR3 is TGTGCCAGCGGGGACGGGTCCTACGAGCAGTACTTC.

As regards this clonotype: At one boundary the junction diverges from the germline segment, which might be a read error. This chain uses TRBV20-1 with TRBJ2-7; D tentatively reads TRBD1 or TRBD2 (7 bases each). The CDR3 runs 15 residues. Germline CDR1 DFQATT, CDR2 SNEGSKA (reference sequence). The CDR3 coding sequence is TGCAGTGCTGAGGGGGGGGACAGCGGTTCCTACGGGCAGTACTTC. Protein: CSAEGGDSGSYGQYF.

This sequence joins TRBV19 and TRBJ2-3; D unresolved. V was cut by 4 bases and J by 1 base, with 6 bases left in between. Germline CDR1 is LNHDA and CDR2 is SQIVND (reference sequence). CDR3 length: 13 amino acids. The CDR3 coding sequence is TGTGCCAGTAGTACCCGGGGCACAGATACGCAGTATTTT. Amino acids: CASSTRGTDTQYF.